This T cell receptor (beta chain) was captured by sequencing in a study of human T cells and chemical hapten exposure. Whole-study context: Diphenylcyclopropenone doses were given weekly to the scalps of patients across the approximately 24-week study.

Looked up from germline, CDR1 is SQVTM and CDR2 is ANQGSEA. Trimming pared 0 bases from V and 13 bases from J, leaving 12 bases between. The length of the CDR3 is 11 residues. Findings and caveats of the study: Following DPC sensitization, TCRs present above 1 in 1000 frequency showed no change. Compared with pre-sensitization or healthy control sets, expanded TCRs clustered more.

The time point here: patch test 3, about 24 weeks after DPC sensitization. This sample's treatment: therapeutic diphenylcyclopropenone sensitization with weekly scalp DPC. At every patch-test visit, blood was drawn before the patch test was applied. A word on this clonotype: Antigen specificity is unknown.

Each CDR3 protein is one row after TCRdb ran MiXCR on the RACE reads. Of around 85,000 distinct CDR3 sequences listed, approximately 12% are singletons. The rearrangement uses TRBV29-1 and TRBJ1-1; a weak D match, TRBD1 (5 bases). This receptor was taken from a woman aged 45-60 years with alopecia areata. Some clones in this sample may be carry-over from other donors' samples. The sample in question was whole blood, obtained in connection with sensitization to the hapten diphenylcyclopropenone (DPC). CDR3 in DNA: TGCAGCGTTGAAGATTTCCCGAGGGGTTTCTTT. Its translation: CSVEDFPRGFF. The full variable domain, its missing parts supplied by reference TRBV29-1 and TRBJ1-1, is SAVISQKPSRDICQRGTSLTIQCQVDSQVTMMFWYRQQPGQSLTLIATANQGSEATYESGFVIDKFPISRPNLTFSTLTVSNMSPEDSSIYLCSVEDFPRGFFGQGTRLTVV.